The T cell receptor beta chain under discussion was sequenced for a study of blood T cell repertoires in COVID-19. Study details: Spain, Italy and the United States supplied samples that represented acute and convalescent COVID-19. Sample material is recorded as cDNA or gDNA derived from T cells, B-cell-depleted T cells, or PBMCs.

V lost 5 bases and J lost 5; bases outside the gene matches: 14. Germline V gives CDR1 SGHVS, CDR2 FQNEAQ. The CDR3 sequence is 16 residues long. Generated by immunoSEQ multiplex PCR, the TCRdb table keeps only in-frame clones and is missing some. The repertoire holds about 320,000 clones, with 87% as singletons. Cohorts were based on clinical histories the participants reported. The TCR was taken from a young woman who had recovered from COVID-19. Sequenced input: PBMCs or T cells enriched from blood (not recorded which). This chain connects TRBV7-8 to TRBJ1-2, with 7 bases identical to TRBD1. The CDR3 nucleotides read TGTGCCAGCAGCATATACGCAGACAGGGTTGGGTATGGCTACACCTTC. Encoded protein: CASSIYADRVGYGYTF. Complete variable domain (other parts from reference TRBV7-8 and TRBJ1-2): GAGVSQSPRYKVAKRGQDVALRCDPISGHVSLFWYQQALGQGPEFLTYFQNEAQLDKSGLPSDRFFAERPEGSVSTLKIQRTQQEDSAVYLCASSIYADRVGYGYTFGSGTRLTVV.